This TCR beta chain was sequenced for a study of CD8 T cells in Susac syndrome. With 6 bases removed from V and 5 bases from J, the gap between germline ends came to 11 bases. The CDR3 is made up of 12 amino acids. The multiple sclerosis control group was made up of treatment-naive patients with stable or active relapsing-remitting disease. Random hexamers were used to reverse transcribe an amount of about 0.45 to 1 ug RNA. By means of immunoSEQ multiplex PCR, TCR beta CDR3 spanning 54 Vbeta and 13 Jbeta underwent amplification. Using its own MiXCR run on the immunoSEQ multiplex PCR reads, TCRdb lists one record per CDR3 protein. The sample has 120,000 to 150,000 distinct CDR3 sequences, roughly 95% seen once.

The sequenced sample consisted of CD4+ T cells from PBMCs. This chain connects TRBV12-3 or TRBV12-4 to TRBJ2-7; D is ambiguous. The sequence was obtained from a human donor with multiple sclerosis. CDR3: CASRPPGHEQYF. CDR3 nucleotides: TGTGCCAGCAGGCCACCCGGGCACGAGCAGTACTTC.